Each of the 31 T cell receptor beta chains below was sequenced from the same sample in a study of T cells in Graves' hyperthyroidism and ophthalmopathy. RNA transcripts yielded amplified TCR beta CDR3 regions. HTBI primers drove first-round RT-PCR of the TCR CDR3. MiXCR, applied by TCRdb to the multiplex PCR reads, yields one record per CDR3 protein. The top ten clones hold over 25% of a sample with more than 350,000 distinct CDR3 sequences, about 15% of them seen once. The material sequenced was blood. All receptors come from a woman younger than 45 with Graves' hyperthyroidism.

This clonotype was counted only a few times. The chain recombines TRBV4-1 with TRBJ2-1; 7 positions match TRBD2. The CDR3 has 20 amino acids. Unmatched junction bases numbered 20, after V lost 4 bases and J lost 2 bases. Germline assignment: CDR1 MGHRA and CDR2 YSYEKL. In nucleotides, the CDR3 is TGCGCCAGCAGCCTCCGCCGAAGACTAGCTCTACGAGGGGCCTACAATGAGCAGTTCTTC. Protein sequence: CASSLRRRLALRGAYNEQFF.

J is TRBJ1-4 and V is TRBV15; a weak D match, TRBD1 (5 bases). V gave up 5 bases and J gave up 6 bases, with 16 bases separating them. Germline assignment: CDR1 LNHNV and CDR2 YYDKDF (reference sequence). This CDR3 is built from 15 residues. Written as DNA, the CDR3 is TGTGCCACCAGCCCACGCCGGGACCTAGATGAAAAACTGTTTTTT. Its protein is CATSPRRDLDEKLFF. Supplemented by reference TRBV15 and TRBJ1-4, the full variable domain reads DAMVIQNPRYQVTQFGKPVTLSCSQTLNHNVMYWYQQKSSQAPKLLFHYYDKDFNNEADTPDNFQSRRPNTSFCFLDIRSPGLGDTAMYLCATSPRRDLDEKLFFGSGTQLSVL.

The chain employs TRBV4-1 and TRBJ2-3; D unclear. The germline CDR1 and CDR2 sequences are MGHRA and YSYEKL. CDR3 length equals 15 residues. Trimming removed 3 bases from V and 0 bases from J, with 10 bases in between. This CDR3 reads CASSQGTTSTDTQYF. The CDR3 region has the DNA TGCGCCAGCAGCCAGGGAACAACTAGCACAGATACGCAGTATTTT.

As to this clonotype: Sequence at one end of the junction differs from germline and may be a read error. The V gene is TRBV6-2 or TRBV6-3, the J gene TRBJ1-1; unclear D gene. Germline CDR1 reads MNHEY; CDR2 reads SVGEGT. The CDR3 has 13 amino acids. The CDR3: CASSHSGSTEAFF. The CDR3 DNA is TGTGCCAGCAGTCACTCCGGGAGCACTGAAGCTTTCTTT.

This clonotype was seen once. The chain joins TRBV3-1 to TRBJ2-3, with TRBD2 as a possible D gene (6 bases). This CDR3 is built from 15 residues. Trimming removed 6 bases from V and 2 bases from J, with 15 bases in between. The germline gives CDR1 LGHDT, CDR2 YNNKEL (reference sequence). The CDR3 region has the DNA TGTGCCAGCAGTGGATCGGGACTTTCCACAGATACGCAGTATTTT. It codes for CASSGSGLSTDTQYF.

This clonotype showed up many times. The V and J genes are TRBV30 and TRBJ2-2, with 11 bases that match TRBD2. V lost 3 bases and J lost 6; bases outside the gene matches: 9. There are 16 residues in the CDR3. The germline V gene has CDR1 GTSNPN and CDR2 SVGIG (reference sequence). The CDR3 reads CAWRPLAGVGAGELFF. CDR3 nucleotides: TGTGCCTGGAGACCACTAGCGGGAGTTGGAGCCGGGGAGCTGTTTTTT.

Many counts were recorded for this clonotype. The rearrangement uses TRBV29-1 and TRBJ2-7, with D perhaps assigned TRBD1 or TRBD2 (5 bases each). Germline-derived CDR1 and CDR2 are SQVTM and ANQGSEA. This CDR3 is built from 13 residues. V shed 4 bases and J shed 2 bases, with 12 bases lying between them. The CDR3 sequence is CSVVGDATYEQYF. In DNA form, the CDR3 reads TGCAGCGTTGTAGGGGACGCTACCTACGAGCAGTACTTC.

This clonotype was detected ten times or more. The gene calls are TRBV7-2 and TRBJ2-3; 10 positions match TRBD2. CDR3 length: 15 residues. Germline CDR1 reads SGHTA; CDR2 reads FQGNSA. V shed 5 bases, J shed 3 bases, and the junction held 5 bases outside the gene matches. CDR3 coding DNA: TGTGCCAGCAGCGAAGCGGGAGGGCCAACAGATACGCAGTATTTT. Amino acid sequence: CASSEAGGPTDTQYF. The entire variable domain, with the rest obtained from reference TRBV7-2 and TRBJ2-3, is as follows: GAGVSQSPSNKVTEKGKDVELRCDPISGHTALYWYRQSLGQGLEFLIYFQGNSAPDKSGLPSDRFSAERTGGSVSTLTIQRTQQEDSAVYLCASSEAGGPTDTQYFGPGTRLTVL.

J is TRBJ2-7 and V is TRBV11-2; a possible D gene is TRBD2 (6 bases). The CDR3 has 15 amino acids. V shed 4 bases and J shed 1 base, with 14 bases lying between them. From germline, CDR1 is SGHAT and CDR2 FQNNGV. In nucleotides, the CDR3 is TGTGCCAGCAGCTCTGGGGAGGCGGGATCCTACGAGCAGTACTTC. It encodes CASSSGEAGSYEQYF.

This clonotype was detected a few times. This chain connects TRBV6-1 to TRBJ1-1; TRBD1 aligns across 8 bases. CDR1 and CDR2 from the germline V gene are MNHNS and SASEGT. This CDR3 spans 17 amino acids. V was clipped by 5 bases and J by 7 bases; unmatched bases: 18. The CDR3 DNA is TGTGCCAGCAGTCACTTTTCCAGGGGGCGGAACAAGATTGAAGCTTTCTTT. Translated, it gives CASSHFSRGRNKIEAFF.

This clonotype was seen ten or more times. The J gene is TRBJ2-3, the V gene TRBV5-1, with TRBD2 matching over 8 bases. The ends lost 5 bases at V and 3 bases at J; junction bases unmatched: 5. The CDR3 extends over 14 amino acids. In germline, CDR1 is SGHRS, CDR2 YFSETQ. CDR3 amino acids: CASRELAGTDTQYF. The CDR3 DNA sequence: TGCGCCAGCAGAGAATTAGCGGGGACAGATACGCAGTATTTT.

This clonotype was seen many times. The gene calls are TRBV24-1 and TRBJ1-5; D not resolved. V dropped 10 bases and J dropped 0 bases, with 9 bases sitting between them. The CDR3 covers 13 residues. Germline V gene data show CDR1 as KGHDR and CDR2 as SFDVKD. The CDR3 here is CATAGYSNQPQHF. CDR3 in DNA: TGTGCCACTGCAGGATATAGCAATCAGCCCCAGCATTTT.

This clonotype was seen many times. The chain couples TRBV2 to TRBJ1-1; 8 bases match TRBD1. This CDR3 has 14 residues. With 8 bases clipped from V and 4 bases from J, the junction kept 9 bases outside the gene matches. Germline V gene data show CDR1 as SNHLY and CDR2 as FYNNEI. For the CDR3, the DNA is TGTGCCAGCCGACTGGACAGGGATGGCACTGAAGCTTTCTTT. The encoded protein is CASRLDRDGTEAFF.

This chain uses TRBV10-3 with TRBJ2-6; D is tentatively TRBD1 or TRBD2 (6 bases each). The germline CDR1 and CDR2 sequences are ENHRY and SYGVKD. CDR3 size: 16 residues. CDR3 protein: CASSPSGASGANVLTF. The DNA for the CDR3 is TGTGCGTCCTCTCCTTCGGGGGCGTCTGGGGCCAACGTCCTGACTTTC.

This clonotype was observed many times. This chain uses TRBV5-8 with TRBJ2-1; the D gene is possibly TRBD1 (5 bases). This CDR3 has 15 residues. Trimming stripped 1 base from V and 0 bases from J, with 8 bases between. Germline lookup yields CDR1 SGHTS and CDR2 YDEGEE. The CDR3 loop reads CASSLSDSSYNEQFF. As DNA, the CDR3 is TGTGCCAGCAGCTTGTCAGACAGCTCCTACAATGAGCAGTTCTTC.

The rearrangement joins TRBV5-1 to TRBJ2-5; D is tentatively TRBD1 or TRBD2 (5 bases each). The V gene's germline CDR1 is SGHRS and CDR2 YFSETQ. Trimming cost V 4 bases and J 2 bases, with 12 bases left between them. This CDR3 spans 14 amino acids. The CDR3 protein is CASSLGTWQETQYF. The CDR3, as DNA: TGCGCCAGCAGCCTCGGGACCTGGCAAGAGACCCAGTACTTC.

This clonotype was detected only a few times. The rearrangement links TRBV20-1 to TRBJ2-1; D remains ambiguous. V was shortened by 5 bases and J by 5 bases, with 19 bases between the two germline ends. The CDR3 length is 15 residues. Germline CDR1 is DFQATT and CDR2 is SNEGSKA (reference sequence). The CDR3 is CSAADPRSPNNEQFF. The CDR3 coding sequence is TGCAGTGCTGCAGACCCTAGATCACCTAACAATGAGCAGTTCTTC.

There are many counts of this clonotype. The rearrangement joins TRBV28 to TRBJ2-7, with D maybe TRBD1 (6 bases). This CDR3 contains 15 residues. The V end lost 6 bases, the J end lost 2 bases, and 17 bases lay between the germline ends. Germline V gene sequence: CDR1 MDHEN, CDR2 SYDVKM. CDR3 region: CASSPPGTPTYEQYF. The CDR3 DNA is TGTGCCAGCAGCCCCCCCGGGACACCAACCTACGAGCAGTACTTC.

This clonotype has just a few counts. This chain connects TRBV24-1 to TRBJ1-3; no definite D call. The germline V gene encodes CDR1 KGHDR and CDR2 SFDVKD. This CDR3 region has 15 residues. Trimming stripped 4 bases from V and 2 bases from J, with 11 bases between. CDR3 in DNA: TGTGCCACCAGTGACCCCGTCCTAACTGGAAACACCATATATTTT. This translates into CATSDPVLTGNTIYF.

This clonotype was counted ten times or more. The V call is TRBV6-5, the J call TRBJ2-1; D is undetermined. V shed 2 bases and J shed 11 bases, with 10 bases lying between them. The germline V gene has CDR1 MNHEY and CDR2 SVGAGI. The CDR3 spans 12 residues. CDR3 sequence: CASSYVGTQQFF. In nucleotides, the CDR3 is TGTGCCAGCAGTTACGTGGGAACCCAGCAGTTCTTC.

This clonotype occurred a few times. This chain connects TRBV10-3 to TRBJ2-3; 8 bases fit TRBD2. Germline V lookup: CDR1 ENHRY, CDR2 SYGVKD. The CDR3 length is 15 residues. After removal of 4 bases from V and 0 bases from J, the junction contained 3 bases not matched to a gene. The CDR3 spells CAISVPGGSTDTQYF. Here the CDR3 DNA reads TGTGCCATCAGTGTCCCGGGAGGGAGCACAGATACGCAGTATTTT.

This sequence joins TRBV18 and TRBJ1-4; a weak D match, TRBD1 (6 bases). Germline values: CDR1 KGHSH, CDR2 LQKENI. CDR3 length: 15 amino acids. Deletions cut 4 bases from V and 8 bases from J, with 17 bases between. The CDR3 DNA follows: TGTGCCAGCTCACGTAACGGGGGGCTGGGGGAAAAACTGTTTTTT. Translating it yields CASSRNGGLGEKLFF.

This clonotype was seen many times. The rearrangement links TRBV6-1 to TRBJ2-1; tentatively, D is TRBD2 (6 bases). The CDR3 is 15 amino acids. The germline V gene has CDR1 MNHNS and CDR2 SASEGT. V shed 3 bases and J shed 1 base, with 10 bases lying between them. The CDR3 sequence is CASSDSGVSYNEQFF. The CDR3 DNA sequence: TGTGCCAGCAGTGATTCGGGGGTGTCCTACAATGAGCAGTTCTTC.

Written as DNA, the CDR3 is TGTGCCAGCAGCCAAGGGGAGAGGTACACTGAAGCTTTCTTT. Its protein is CASSQGERYTEAFF. The chain recombines TRBV4-2 with TRBJ1-1; no clear D gene. The ends were cut back, 1 base at V and 3 bases at J, with 9 bases in the middle. There are 14 residues in the CDR3. In germline, CDR1 is LGHNA, CDR2 YNFKEQ.

The CDR3 reads CASSPQKGRDEKLFF. In nucleotides, the CDR3 is TGTGCCAGCTCACCACAGAAGGGTAGGGATGAAAAACTGTTTTTT. The rearrangement links TRBV18 to TRBJ1-4; D gene uncertain. V gave up 1 base and J gave up 6 bases, with 12 bases separating them. This CDR3 comprises 15 residues. Per germline, CDR1 KGHSH and CDR2 LQKENI.

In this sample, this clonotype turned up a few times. CDR3 sequence reads: CASSQVPGPYYEQYF. CDR3 coding DNA: TGCGCCAGCAGCCAAGTTCCGGGGCCGTACTACGAGCAGTACTTC. The chain has TRBV4-1 and TRBJ2-7; D could derive from TRBD1 or TRBD2 (5 bases each). This CDR3 is 15 amino acids long. V gave up 1 base and J gave up 3 bases, with 13 bases separating them. Germline CDR1 is MGHRA and CDR2 is YSYEKL.

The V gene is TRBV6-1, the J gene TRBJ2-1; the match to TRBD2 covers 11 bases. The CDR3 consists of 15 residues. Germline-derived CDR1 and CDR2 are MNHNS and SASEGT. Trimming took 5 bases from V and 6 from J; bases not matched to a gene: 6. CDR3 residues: CASSRLAGGANEQFF. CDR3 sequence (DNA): TGTGCCAGCAGTCGCCTAGCGGGAGGCGCCAATGAGCAGTTCTTC.

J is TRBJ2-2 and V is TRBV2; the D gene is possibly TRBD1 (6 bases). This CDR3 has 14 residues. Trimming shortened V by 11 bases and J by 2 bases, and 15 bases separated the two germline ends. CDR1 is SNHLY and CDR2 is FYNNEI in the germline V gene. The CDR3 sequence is CAWRGQPNTGELFF. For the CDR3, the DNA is TGTGCCTGGAGAGGACAGCCTAACACCGGGGAGCTGTTTTTT.

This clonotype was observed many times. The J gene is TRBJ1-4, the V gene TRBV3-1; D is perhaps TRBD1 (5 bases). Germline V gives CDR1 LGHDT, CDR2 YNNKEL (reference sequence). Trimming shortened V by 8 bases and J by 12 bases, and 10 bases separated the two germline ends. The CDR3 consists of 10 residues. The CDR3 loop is CASGDRELFF. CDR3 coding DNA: TGTGCCAGCGGCGACAGAGAACTGTTTTTT.

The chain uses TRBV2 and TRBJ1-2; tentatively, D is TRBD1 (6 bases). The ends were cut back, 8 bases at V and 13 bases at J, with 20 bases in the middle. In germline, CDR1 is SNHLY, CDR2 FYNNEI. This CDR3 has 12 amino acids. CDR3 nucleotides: TGTGCCAGCGTCCCCCCAACAGGGACTTCCACCTTC. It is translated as CASVPPTGTSTF.

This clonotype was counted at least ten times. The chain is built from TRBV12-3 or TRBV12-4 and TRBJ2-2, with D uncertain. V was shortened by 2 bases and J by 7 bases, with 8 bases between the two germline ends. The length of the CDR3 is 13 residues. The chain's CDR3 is CASSLSRGGELFF. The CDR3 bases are TGTGCCAGCAGTTTATCACGCGGCGGGGAGCTGTTTTTT.